Below are 28 T cell receptor beta chains sequenced from a single sample in a study of blood T cell repertoires in COVID-19. The table came from immunoSEQ multiplex PCR; TCRdb's copy has only in-frame clones and leaves some out. The table has some 370,000 clones, nearly 90% seen once. Source material: peripheral blood. The receptors shown here come from a man younger than 35 with active or convalescent COVID-19.

This clone was observed a few times. The chain employs TRBV27 and TRBJ1-1; TRBD1 matches 9 bases. This CDR3 is built from 14 residues. The germline CDR1 and CDR2 sequences are MNHEY and SMNVEV (reference sequence). V shed 7 bases, J shed 6 bases, and the junction held 9 bases outside the gene matches. In DNA form, the CDR3 reads TGTGCCAGCAAGATACAGGGGGCTTTGTCTGAAGCTTTCTTT. Residues: CASKIQGALSEAFF.

V is TRBV15 and J is TRBJ1-1, with TRBD1 matching over 7 bases. Unmatched junction bases numbered 5, after V lost 3 bases and J lost 4 bases. The CDR3 has 14 amino acids. Germline V gene sequence: CDR1 LNHNV, CDR2 YYDKDF (reference sequence). The CDR3 loop reads CATSRRGQGTEAFF. In DNA, the CDR3 is TGTGCCACCAGCAGGAGGGGGCAGGGCACTGAAGCTTTCTTT.

The rearrangement links TRBV2 to TRBJ1-2; no clear D. V was trimmed by 7 bases and J by 1 base, leaving 10 bases between them. Germline values: CDR1 SNHLY, CDR2 FYNNEI. This CDR3 region has 13 residues. The CDR3 DNA is TGTGCCAGCACTGGTACGGGTAACTATGGCTACACCTTC. Protein sequence: CASTGTGNYGYTF.

This clone was seen only a few times. The rearrangement joins TRBV7-2 to TRBJ1-2; no clear D gene. CDR1 is SGHTA and CDR2 is FQGNSA in the germline V gene. Trimming took 1 base from V and 0 from J, leaving 9 bases between them. CDR3 length equals 15 residues. CDR3 region: CASSLGDGTNYGYTF. The CDR3 region has the DNA TGTGCCAGCAGCTTAGGAGACGGGACTAACTATGGCTACACCTTC.

This clone was seen more than once but under ten times. The chain joins TRBV4-1 to TRBJ1-5, with a possible D match to TRBD1 (6 bases). V lost 0 bases to trimming and J lost 3 bases, with 9 bases between them. CDR3 length: 15 residues. Germline loops: CDR1 MGHRA, CDR2 YSYEKL. In DNA, the CDR3 is TGCGCCAGCAGCCAAGAGACAGGTACCAATCAGCCCCAGCATTTT. Protein product: CASSQETGTNQPQHF.

The chain couples TRBV6-2 or TRBV6-3 to TRBJ2-1; D gene ambiguous. The V gene's germline CDR1 is MNHEY and CDR2 SVGEGT. The length of the CDR3 is 11 residues. Trimming pared 6 bases from V and 12 bases from J, leaving 12 bases between. The CDR3 nucleotides read TGTGCCAGCAGCGCTACCTCAAGGCAGTTCTTC. It codes for CASSATSRQFF.

V gene TRBV5-1 combines with J gene TRBJ1-4; tentative D call: TRBD1 (5 bases). The CDR3 loop spans 14 amino acids. Germline V gives CDR1 SGHRS, CDR2 YFSETQ. Trimming shortened V by 0 bases and J by 7 bases, and 10 bases separated the two germline ends. The CDR3 DNA reads as TGCGCCAGCAGCTTGGCAGGGTTGGGTGAAAAACTGTTTTTT. Amino acid sequence: CASSLAGLGEKLFF.

The V call is TRBV14, the J call TRBJ2-7; a weak D match, TRBD1 (6 bases). Germline CDR1 is SGHDN and CDR2 is FVKESK. The CDR3 length is 14 residues. The V end lost 2 bases, the J end lost 3 bases, and 11 bases lay between the germline ends. CDR3 protein: CASSQIQGIYEQYF. For the CDR3, the DNA is TGTGCCAGCAGCCAAATACAGGGTATCTACGAGCAGTACTTC.

This clone was observed a handful of times. The rearrangement uses TRBV19 and TRBJ1-5; 11 nucleotides agree with TRBD1. The ends lost 4 bases at V and 6 bases at J; junction bases unmatched: 5. The CDR3 has 15 amino acids. The germline gives CDR1 LNHDA, CDR2 SQIVND (reference sequence). The CDR3 protein is CASSTRDRGTQPQHF. The CDR3 DNA reads TGTGCCAGTAGTACCCGGGACAGGGGGACTCAGCCCCAGCATTTT.

As regards this clone: The same CDR3 arises from other DNA sequences in this sample as well. The chain combines TRBV2 with TRBJ2-5; D ambiguous. The V gene's germline CDR1 is SNHLY and CDR2 FYNNEI. Trimming took off 4 bases at V and 5 bases at J, with 5 bases between the two ends. The CDR3 runs 11 residues. As DNA, the CDR3 is TGTGCCAGCAGTGTGGCCGAGACCCAGTACTTC. This encodes CASSVAETQYF. The whole variable domain, filled in from reference TRBV2 and TRBJ2-5, reads EPEVTQTPSHQVTQMGQEVILRCVPISNHLYFYWYRQILGQKVEFLVSFYNNEISEKSEIFDDQFSVERPDGSNFTLKIRSTKLEDSAMYFCASSVAETQYFGPGTRLLVL.

In regard to this clone: A junction end diverges from the germline sequence, so it may reflect a read error. J is TRBJ2-3 and V is TRBV27, with TRBD2 as a possible D gene (6 bases). The CDR3 is made up of 15 amino acids. The germline gives CDR1 MNHEY, CDR2 SMNVEV (reference sequence). The CDR3 sequence is CATSTLFRDSDTQYF. The DNA for the CDR3 is TGTGCCACCAGTACGTTATTTAGGGACTCCGATACGCAGTATTTT.

The chain employs TRBV25-1 and TRBJ1-1; 12 bases agree with TRBD1. V shed 6 bases and J 5 bases; nucleotides not matched to a gene: 4. Per germline, CDR1 MGHDK and CDR2 SYGVNS. This CDR3 has 14 amino acids. Here the CDR3 reads CASRGQGARTEAFF. CDR3 in DNA: TGTGCCAGCAGGGGACAGGGGGCGAGAACTGAAGCTTTCTTT.

The rearrangement links TRBV5-4 to TRBJ1-2, with D possibly being TRBD1 (6 bases). Trimming removed 0 bases from V and 4 bases from J, with 13 bases in between. The CDR3 has 15 residues. CDR1 SGHNT and CDR2 YYREEE come from the germline V gene (reference sequence). CDR3 bases: TGTGCCAGCAGCTTGGCCCGGGACATACCCTATGGCTACACCTTC. Protein: CASSLARDIPYGYTF.

This rearrangement joins TRBV11-1 to TRBJ1-6, with 9 bases fitting TRBD1. The germline CDR1 and CDR2 sequences are SGHAT and FQDESV (reference sequence). J was trimmed by 7 bases and V by 5 bases; bases with no gene match: 6. The CDR3 has 15 residues. The chain's CDR3 is CASSKQGARNSPLHF. In DNA form, the CDR3 reads TGTGCCAGCAGCAAACAGGGGGCAAGAAATTCACCCCTCCACTTT.

The chain links TRBV27 to TRBJ1-6; 9 bases agree with TRBD1. Germline CDR1 MNHEY, CDR2 SMNVEV (reference sequence). Trimming took 2 bases from V and 9 from J; bases not matched to a gene: 8. The CDR3 runs to 16 residues. This chain's CDR3 is CASSLGAQGAVSPLHF. The CDR3 bases are TGTGCCAGCAGTTTAGGGGCACAGGGGGCTGTTTCACCCCTCCACTTT.

This clone was seen just once. The chain uses TRBV6-6 and TRBJ1-6; 12 positions match TRBD1. V trimming: 6 bases; J trimming: 10 bases; junction bases outside the gene matches: 7. This CDR3 region has 15 residues. The germline V gene encodes CDR1 MNHNY and CDR2 SVGAGI (reference sequence). The chain's CDR3 is CASRDGTGGLSPLHF. The CDR3 DNA sequence: TGTGCCAGCAGGGACGGGACAGGGGGCTTATCACCCCTCCACTTT.

This chain joins TRBV18 and TRBJ1-1, with no clear D. V was trimmed by 2 bases and J by 11 bases, leaving 9 bases between them. This CDR3 spans 11 amino acids. CDR1 and CDR2 from the germline V gene are KGHSH and LQKENI. This CDR3 reads CASSPGRRAFF. The CDR3 DNA is TGTGCCAGCTCACCAGGTCGCCGGGCTTTCTTT. Full variable domain (missing parts from reference TRBV18 and TRBJ1-1): NAGVMQNPRHLVRRRGQEARLRCSPMKGHSHVYWYRQLPEEGLKFMVYLQKENIIDESGMPKERFSAEFPKEGPSILRIQQVVRGDSAAYFCASSPGRRAFFGQGTRLTVV.

The V and J genes are TRBV19 and TRBJ2-1; 8 nucleotides agree with TRBD2. Germline values: CDR1 LNHDA, CDR2 SQIVND (reference sequence). The CDR3 has 13 amino acids. Losses at the gene ends were 5 bases for V and 9 bases for J; bases not matched to a gene: 6. The CDR3 reads CASSGTSGTEQFF. DNA of the CDR3: TGTGCCAGTAGTGGGACTAGTGGGACTGAGCAGTTCTTC.

J is TRBJ1-1 and V is TRBV19, with a possible D match to TRBD1 (5 bases). The CDR3 runs to 15 residues. The germline CDR1 and CDR2 sequences are LNHDA and SQIVND (reference sequence). Trimming removed 0 bases from V and 10 bases from J, with 18 bases in between. The CDR3: CASSIDHSGDFPAFF. The CDR3 region has the DNA TGTGCCAGTAGTATAGATCATTCGGGGGACTTCCCAGCTTTCTTT.

This clone has only one observation. This CDR3 is CASSPWTGGYQETQYF. CDR3 nucleotide sequence: TGTGCCAGCTCACCGTGGACAGGGGGGTACCAAGAGACCCAGTACTTC. V gene TRBV18 combines with J gene TRBJ2-5; TRBD1 agrees at 10 bases. The length of the CDR3 is 16 residues. The germline V gene encodes CDR1 KGHSH and CDR2 LQKENI. V lost 3 bases and J lost 0; bases outside the gene matches: 4.

The V gene is TRBV6-2 or TRBV6-3, the J gene TRBJ2-5, with 14 bases lining up with TRBD2. Losses at the gene ends were 5 bases for V and 2 bases for J; bases not matched to a gene: 10. Germline V gene lookup returns CDR1 MNHEY and CDR2 SVGEGT. The CDR3 sequence is 18 residues long. The CDR3: CASSLTLRLAGGQETQYF. The DNA of the CDR3 is TGTGCCAGCAGTCTAACATTACGACTAGCGGGGGGGCAAGAGACCCAGTACTTC.

In DNA, the CDR3 is TGTGCCAGTAGTATAGGGGACAGGGGATTGGGCACTGAAGCTTTCTTT. It yields the protein CASSIGDRGLGTEAFF. J is TRBJ1-1 and V is TRBV19, with TRBD1 matching over 10 bases. Unmatched junction bases numbered 6, after V lost 1 base and J lost 4 bases. Germline-derived CDR1 and CDR2 are LNHDA and SQIVND (reference sequence). The CDR3 loop spans 16 amino acids.

In this sample, this clone turned up once. This rearrangement joins TRBV7-8 to TRBJ1-1; perhaps TRBD1 as D (6 bases). V dropped 1 base and J dropped 0 bases, with 9 bases sitting between them. Germline-derived CDR1 and CDR2 are SGHVS and FQNEAQ. The CDR3 consists of 15 residues. CDR3: CASSLGQGMNTEAFF. In DNA, the CDR3 is TGTGCCAGCAGCTTAGGGCAGGGGATGAACACTGAAGCTTTCTTT.

The rearrangement links TRBV30 to TRBJ1-3; D gene ambiguous. CDR1 is GTSNPN and CDR2 is SVGIG in the germline V gene (reference sequence). V was clipped by 0 bases and J by 1 base, with 10 bases between them. The CDR3 is made up of 15 amino acids. CDR3 DNA sequence: TGTGCCTGGAGTGTGTCAGGTCGTTCTGGAAACACCATATATTTT. Translation gives CAWSVSGRSGNTIYF. The variable domain in full, with the rest retrieved from reference TRBV30 and TRBJ1-3, is SQTIHQWPATLVQPVGSPLSLECTVEGTSNPNLYWYRQAAGRGLQLLFYSVGIGQISSEVPQNLSASRPQDRQFILSSKKLLLSDSGFYLCAWSVSGRSGNTIYFGEGSWLTVV.

The rearrangement links TRBV7-2 to TRBJ2-7; 11 bases are a match to TRBD2. This CDR3 region has 16 residues. The germline V gene has CDR1 SGHTA and CDR2 FQGNSA. With 1 base clipped from V and 6 bases from J, the junction kept 8 bases outside the gene matches. Written as DNA, the CDR3 is TGTGCCAGCAGCTTAGTAGGTCTAGCGGGGGGAGGCGAGCAGTACTTC. This translates into CASSLVGLAGGGEQYF.

This rearrangement joins TRBV6-1 to TRBJ1-2, with D maybe TRBD1 (6 bases). CDR1 is MNHNS, CDR2 SASEGT, per germline. The V and J ends lost 2 bases and 4 bases respectively, with 17 bases between them. The CDR3 runs to 16 residues. The CDR3: CASSEWRGGNTYGYTF. The CDR3 DNA reads as TGTGCCAGCAGTGAATGGAGAGGGGGAAACACCTATGGCTACACCTTC.

This clone occurred once. V is TRBV19 and J is TRBJ2-3, with 8 bases matching TRBD1. Looked up from germline, CDR1 is LNHDA and CDR2 is SQIVND (reference sequence). V lost 5 bases to trimming and J lost 2 bases; unmatched junction nucleotides: 9. The CDR3 runs 16 residues. The CDR3 DNA follows: TGTGCCAGTAGTTTTGGACAGGGCTTATTCACAGATACGCAGTATTTT. This codes for CASSFGQGLFTDTQYF.

This chain joins TRBV10-2 and TRBJ1-2, with D unclear. CDR3 length equals 12 residues. With 3 bases removed from V and 8 bases from J, the gap between germline ends came to 10 bases. Germline loops: CDR1 WSHSY, CDR2 SAAADI. CDR3 sequence reads: CASSEALEGYTF. The CDR3 DNA reads TGCGCCAGCAGTGAAGCTTTGGAGGGCTACACCTTC.